This is a list of T cell receptor beta chains from one sample in a study of blood T cell repertoires in COVID-19. TCRdb's copy holds only in-frame clones and misses some; the assay was immunoSEQ multiplex PCR. The sample has about 73,000 clones, under 90% seen once. Sequenced: peripheral blood. The receptors were sampled from a woman aged 55 to 70 with acute or convalescent COVID-19. The CDR3 runs from the conserved cysteine through the conserved F or W. Fields, in order: D gene, J gene, clone size, V gene, CDR3 DNA, CDR3 protein. The D gene is left open where the match is weak. Clone size, where shown, is once, few, many, or a class for clones that have expanded.

TRBD1,TRBJ1-2,.,TRBV19,TGTGCCAGTAGTCCGGGACAGTATGGCTACACCTTC,CASSPGQYGYTF
.,TRBJ2-7,few,TRBV6-6,TGTGCCAGCAGTTACGCGAGGGAGCACTTCTCCTACGAGCAGTACTTC,CASSYAREHFSYEQYF
TRBD1,TRBJ2-1,.,TRBV28,TGTGCCAGTGTACCATCCGGACAGGGGGTTTTGGCTGAGCAGTTCTTC,CASVPSGQGVLAEQFF
.,TRBJ1-1,once,TRBV6-6,TGTGCCGCTGAGGGTACAGCGCACCGGGGGGGCACTGAAGCTTTCTTT,CAAEGTAHRGGTEAFF
TRBD2,TRBJ2-1,.,TRBV3-1/TRBV3-2,TGTGCCAGCAGCCAAGATGTAATTACTAGCGGGGTGAGCTCCTACAATGAGCAGTTCTTC,CASSQDVITSGVSSYNEQFF
.,TRBJ1-2,.,TRBV19,TGTGCCAGTAGTATCGGAGGGAATGGCTACACCTTC,CASSIGGNGYTF
.,TRBJ1-4,.,TRBV7-9,TGTGCCAGCAGCTTAGAATCAGTGCTGAATGAAAAACTGTTTTTT,CASSLESVLNEKLFF
.,TRBJ1-5,.,TRBV28,TGTGCCAGCAAACTTGGGGCAGGGAAGGGCCGTCAGCCCCAGCATTTT,CASKLGAGKGRQPQHF
TRBD2,TRBJ2-1,.,TRBV7-2,TGTGCCAGCAGCGATAGCGGGGGGGCCCGCAATGAGCAGTTCTTC,CASSDSGGARNEQFF
.,TRBJ1-1,.,TRBV6-5,TGTGCCAGCAGGAGACTCGGAGGGACTGAAGCTTTCTTT,CASRRLGGTEAFF
.,TRBJ2-7,.,TRBV4-2,TGTGCCAGCAGCCAAGAGGCTAGTACCTACGAGCAGTACTTC,CASSQEASTYEQYF
TRBD2,TRBJ2-3,.,TRBV6-4,TGTGCCAGCAGTGACTCTTCTAGGACTAGCGGAACACCCGGGGGTACGCAGTATTTT,CASSDSSRTSGTPGGTQYF
.,TRBJ1-1,.,TRBV18,TGTGCCAGCTCACCACTCACAGGAGCGAACACTGAAGCTTTCTTT,CASSPLTGANTEAFF
.,TRBJ2-4,.,TRBV24-1,TGTGCCACCAGTGAGCCCAGGGATTCCAACATTCAGTACTTC,CATSEPRDSNIQYF
TRBD2,TRBJ2-1,.,TRBV4-1,TGCGCCAGCAGCCAAGACCGACTAGCGGGAGTTATCAATGAGCAGTTCTTC,CASSQDRLAGVINEQFF
.,TRBJ2-1,.,TRBV9,TGTGCCAGCAGCCCCGTCATCCAGGGAACCTACAATGAGCAGTTCTTC,CASSPVIQGTYNEQFF
.,TRBJ2-3,.,TRBV7-2,TGTGCCAGCAGCTTAGAGGACAGCCCAGATACGCAGTATTTT,CASSLEDSPDTQYF
.,TRBJ1-6,few,TRBV19,TGTGCCAGTAGTATAGATCGTCAGGGTGGGTCAAATTCACCCCTCCACTTT,CASSIDRQGGSNSPLHF
TRBD1,TRBJ2-1,.,TRBV10-3,TGTGCCATCAGTGAGCCCGGGACAGGGGGTAGGTATGAGCAGTTCTTC,CAISEPGTGGRYEQFF
.,TRBJ2-3,.,TRBV9,TGTGCCAGCAGCGCCATCACAGATACGCAGTATTTT,CASSAITDTQYF
TRBD2,TRBJ2-1,.,TRBV27,TGTGCCAGCAGTTCCTCCGGGACTAGCCAGTCGGCGCAGTTCTTC,CASSSSGTSQSAQFF
.,TRBJ2-5,.,TRBV2,TGTGCCAGCAGTGTCGGTCGGGAGGAGACCCAGTACTTC,CASSVGREETQYF
.,TRBJ2-3,.,TRBV14,TGTGCCAGCAGCCAATTGTGGGGAGGCCCCTCAGATACGCAGTATTTT,CASSQLWGGPSDTQYF
.,TRBJ1-5,.,TRBV21-1,TGTGCCAGCAGCAAAGAGGTCAGGGCTATCACTCAGCCCCAGCATTTT,CASSKEVRAITQPQHF
TRBD1,TRBJ2-5,.,TRBV28,TGTGCCAGCAGCTCCAGGACAGGGCTCCCCCAAGAGACCCAGTACTTC,CASSSRTGLPQETQYF
.,TRBJ1-3,.,TRBV5-6,TGTGCCAGCAGCTTGGAGCTGAAGGGAAACACCATATATTTT,CASSLELKGNTIYF
.,TRBJ1-1,.,TRBV19,TGTGCCAGTAGTATTAGGCTCGGGGTCCCTAACACTGAAGCTTTCTTT,CASSIRLGVPNTEAFF
.,TRBJ1-3,.,TRBV19,TGTGCCAGTAGTATACCCGAGACAGATTACTTTCATAGCTCTGGAAACACCATATATTTT,CASSIPETDYFHSSGNTIYF
TRBD1,TRBJ2-7,.,TRBV9,TGTGCCAGCAGCGGGCACGGACAGGCCTACGAGCAGTACTTC,CASSGHGQAYEQYF
.,TRBJ1-5,.,TRBV28,.,CASSILDRASYQPQHF
TRBD2,TRBJ2-7,.,TRBV2,TGTGCCAGCAGCTCAGGAGCGGGAGGGTCTGGCGAGCAGTACTTC,CASSSGAGGSGEQYF
TRBD1,TRBJ1-5,.,TRBV4-2,TGTGCCAGCAGCCAAGGGACAGGATTTCAGCCCCAGCATTTT,CASSQGTGFQPQHF
.,TRBJ1-3,few,TRBV28,TGTGCCAGCAGTTTCCCGGGCTCTGGAAACACCATATATTTT,CASSFPGSGNTIYF
.,TRBJ2-3,.,TRBV5-4,TGTGCCAGCAGCTTGGCCTCAAAGCGGAGCACAGATACGCAGTATTTT,CASSLASKRSTDTQYF
.,TRBJ2-1,.,TRBV5-1,TGCGCCAGCAGTTCCGGAGGGCTAGCCGGCTCCTACAATGAGCAGTTCTTC,CASSSGGLAGSYNEQFF
.,TRBJ2-5,.,TRBV5-1,TGCGCCAGCAGCTCCGCGGCTGGGGAGACCCAGTACTTC,CASSSAAGETQYF
.,TRBJ1-1,once,TRBV18,TGTGCCAGCTCAACCGCAGTACAGGGAATTAACACTGAAGCTTTCTTT,CASSTAVQGINTEAFF
.,TRBJ2-2,.,TRBV12-3/TRBV12-4,TGTGCCAGCAGTCTGAACACCGGGGAGCTGTTTTTT,CASSLNTGELFF
.,TRBJ1-1,.,TRBV29-1,TGCAGCGCCTCGGGGAGCTGGAACACTGAAGCTTTCTTT,CSASGSWNTEAFF
.,TRBJ2-5,.,TRBV7-9,TGTGCCAGCAGCGCGAGACAAGAGACCCAGTACTTC,CASSARQETQYF
.,TRBJ1-2,.,TRBV27,TGTGCCAGCAGTAAGGCGGGGAGAGGGTTCTATGGCTACACCTTC,CASSKAGRGFYGYTF
.,TRBJ2-5,.,TRBV5-4,TGTGCCAGCAGCCTCGGGACACAAGAGACCCAGTACTTC,CASSLGTQETQYF
.,TRBJ2-5,.,TRBV27,TGTGCCAGCAGTTTTCAGGGGCTAGGAGAGACCCAGTACTTC,CASSFQGLGETQYF
.,TRBJ1-1,.,TRBV6-5,TGTGCCAGCAGTTACGCAGGGCGGGGGAACACTGAAGCTTTCTTT,CASSYAGRGNTEAFF
TRBD1,TRBJ1-4,few,TRBV5-5,TGTGCCAGCAGCTTGGAGGACAGGGGGGACGAAAAACTGTTTTTT,CASSLEDRGDEKLFF
TRBD1,TRBJ1-3,.,TRBV19,TGTGCCAGTAGTCCTGGTGGACAGGGGATCGGAAACACCATATATTTT,CASSPGGQGIGNTIYF
.,TRBJ1-1,.,TRBV10-3,TGTGCCATCAGTGCCGGGAGGGGGGGAACTGAAGCTTTCTTT,CAISAGRGGTEAFF
TRBD1,TRBJ1-3,.,TRBV5-8,TGTGCCAGCAGCTTGGGACAGGGAATTTACGGAAACACCATATATTTT,CASSLGQGIYGNTIYF
TRBD1,TRBJ2-2,.,TRBV7-6,TGTGCCAGCAGCTCCTCCATTTCGACAGGGTACACCGGGGAGCTGTTTTTT,CASSSSISTGYTGELFF
.,TRBJ1-2,.,TRBV6-5,TGTGCCAGCAGTTACCCAGGGAACGACTATGGCTACACCTTC,CASSYPGNDYGYTF
.,TRBJ1-6,.,TRBV30,TGTGCCTGGGAGTTGGGGGGGGGCTCCAATGGTTCACCCCTCCACTTT,CAWELGGGSNGSPLHF